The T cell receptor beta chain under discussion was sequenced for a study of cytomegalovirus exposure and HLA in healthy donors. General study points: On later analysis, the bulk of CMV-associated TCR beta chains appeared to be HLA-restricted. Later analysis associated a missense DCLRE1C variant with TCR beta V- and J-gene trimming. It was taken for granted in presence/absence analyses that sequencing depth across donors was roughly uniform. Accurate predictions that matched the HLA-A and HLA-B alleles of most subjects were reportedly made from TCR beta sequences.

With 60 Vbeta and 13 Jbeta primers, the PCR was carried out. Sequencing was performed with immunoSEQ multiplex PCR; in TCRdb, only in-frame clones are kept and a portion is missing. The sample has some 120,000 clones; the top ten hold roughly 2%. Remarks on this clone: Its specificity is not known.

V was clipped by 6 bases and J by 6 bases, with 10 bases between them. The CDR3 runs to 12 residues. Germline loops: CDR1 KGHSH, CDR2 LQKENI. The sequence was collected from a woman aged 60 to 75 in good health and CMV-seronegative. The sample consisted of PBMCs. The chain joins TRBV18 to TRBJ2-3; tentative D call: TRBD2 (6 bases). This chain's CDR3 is CASSPLADTQYF. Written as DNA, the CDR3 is TGTGCCAGCTCGCCCCTAGCGGATACGCAGTATTTT.